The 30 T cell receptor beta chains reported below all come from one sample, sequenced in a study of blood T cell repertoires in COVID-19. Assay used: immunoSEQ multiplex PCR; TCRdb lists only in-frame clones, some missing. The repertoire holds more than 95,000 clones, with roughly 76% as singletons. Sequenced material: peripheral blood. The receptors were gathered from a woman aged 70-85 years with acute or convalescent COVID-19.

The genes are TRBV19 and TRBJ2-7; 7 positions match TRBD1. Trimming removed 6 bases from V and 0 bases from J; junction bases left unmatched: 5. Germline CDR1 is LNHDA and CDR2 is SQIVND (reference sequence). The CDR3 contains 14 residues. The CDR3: CASSQDRTSYEQYF. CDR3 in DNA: TGTGCCAGTAGCCAGGACAGGACCTCCTACGAGCAGTACTTC. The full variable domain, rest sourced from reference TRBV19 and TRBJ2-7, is DGGITQSPKYLFRKEGQNVTLSCEQNLNHDAMYWYRQDPGQGLRLIYYSQIVNDFQKGDIAEGYSVSREKKESFPLTVTSAQKNPTAFYLCASSQDRTSYEQYFGPGTRLTVT.

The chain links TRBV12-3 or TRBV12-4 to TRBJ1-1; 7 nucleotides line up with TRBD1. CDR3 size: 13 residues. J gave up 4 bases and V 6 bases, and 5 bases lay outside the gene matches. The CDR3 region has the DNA TGTGCCAGCAGGCGACAGGGAGGCACTGAAGCTTTCTTT. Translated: CASRRQGGTEAFF.

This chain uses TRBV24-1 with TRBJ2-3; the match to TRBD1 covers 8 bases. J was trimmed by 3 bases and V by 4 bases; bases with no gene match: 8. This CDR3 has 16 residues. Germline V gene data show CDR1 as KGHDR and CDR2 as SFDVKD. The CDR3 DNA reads TGTGCCACCAGTGACCGAGGACAGGGTGGGACAGATACGCAGTATTTT. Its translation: CATSDRGQGGTDTQYF.

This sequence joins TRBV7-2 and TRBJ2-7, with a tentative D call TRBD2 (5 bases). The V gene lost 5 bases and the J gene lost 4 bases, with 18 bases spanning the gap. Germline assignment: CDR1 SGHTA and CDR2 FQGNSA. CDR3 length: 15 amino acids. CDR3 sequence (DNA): TGTGCCAGCAGCCGGACTTCGGGGTTATTGTACGAGCAGTACTTC. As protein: CASSRTSGLLYEQYF.

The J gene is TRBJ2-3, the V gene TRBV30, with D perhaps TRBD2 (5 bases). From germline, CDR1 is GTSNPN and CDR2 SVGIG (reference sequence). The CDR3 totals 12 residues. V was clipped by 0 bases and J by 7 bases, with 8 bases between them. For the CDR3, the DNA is TGTGCCTGGAGTGTTTCGACTAATACGCAGTATTTT. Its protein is CAWSVSTNTQYF.

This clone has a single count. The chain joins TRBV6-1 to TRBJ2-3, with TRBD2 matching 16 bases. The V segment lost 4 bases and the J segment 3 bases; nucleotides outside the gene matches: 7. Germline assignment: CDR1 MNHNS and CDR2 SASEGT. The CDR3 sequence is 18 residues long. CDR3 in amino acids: CASSVAPGLAGGTDTQYF. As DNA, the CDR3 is TGTGCCAGCAGTGTAGCTCCGGGACTAGCGGGGGGGACAGATACGCAGTATTTT.

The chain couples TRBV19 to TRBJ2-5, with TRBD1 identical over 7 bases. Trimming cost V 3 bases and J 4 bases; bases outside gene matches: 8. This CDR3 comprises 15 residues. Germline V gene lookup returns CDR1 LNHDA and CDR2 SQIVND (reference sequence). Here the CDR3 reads CASSMDRWAGETQYF. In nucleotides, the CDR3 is TGTGCCAGTAGTATGGACAGGTGGGCTGGAGAGACCCAGTACTTC.

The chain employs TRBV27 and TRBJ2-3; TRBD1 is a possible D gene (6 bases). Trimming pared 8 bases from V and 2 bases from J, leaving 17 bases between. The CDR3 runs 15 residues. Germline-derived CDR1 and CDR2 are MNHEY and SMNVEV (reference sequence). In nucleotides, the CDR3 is TGTGCCAGCCGTTGGGGGCAGGACCTCACAGATACGCAGTATTTT. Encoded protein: CASRWGQDLTDTQYF.

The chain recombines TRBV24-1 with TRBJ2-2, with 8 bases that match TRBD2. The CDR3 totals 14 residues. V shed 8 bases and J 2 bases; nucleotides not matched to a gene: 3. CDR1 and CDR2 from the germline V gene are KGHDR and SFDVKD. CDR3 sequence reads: CATKAGDNTGELFF. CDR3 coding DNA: TGTGCCACCAAAGCGGGGGACAACACCGGGGAGCTGTTTTTT.

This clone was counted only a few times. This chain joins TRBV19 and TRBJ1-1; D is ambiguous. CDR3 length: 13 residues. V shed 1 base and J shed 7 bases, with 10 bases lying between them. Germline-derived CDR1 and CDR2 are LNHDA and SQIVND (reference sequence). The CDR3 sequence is CASSIGLGSEAFF. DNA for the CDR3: TGTGCCAGTAGTATAGGTTTGGGGAGTGAAGCTTTCTTT.

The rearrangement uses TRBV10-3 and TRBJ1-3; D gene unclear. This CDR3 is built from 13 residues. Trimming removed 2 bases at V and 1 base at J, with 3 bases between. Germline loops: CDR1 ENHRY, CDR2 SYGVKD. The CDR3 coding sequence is TGTGCCATCAGTGAGGCGTCTGGAAACACCATATATTTT. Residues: CAISEASGNTIYF.

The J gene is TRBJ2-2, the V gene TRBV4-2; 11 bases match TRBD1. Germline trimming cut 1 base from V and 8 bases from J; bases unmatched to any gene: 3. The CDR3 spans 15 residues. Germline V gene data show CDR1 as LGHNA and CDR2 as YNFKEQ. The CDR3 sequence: CASSQGWDRGGELFF. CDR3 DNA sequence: TGTGCCAGCAGCCAAGGTTGGGACAGGGGGGGGGAGCTGTTTTTT.

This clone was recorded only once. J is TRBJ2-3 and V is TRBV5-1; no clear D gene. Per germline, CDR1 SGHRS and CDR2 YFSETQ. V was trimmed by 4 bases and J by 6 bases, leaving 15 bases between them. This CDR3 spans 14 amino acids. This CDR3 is CASSPKSGWDTQYF. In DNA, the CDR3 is TGCGCCAGCAGCCCGAAATCAGGCTGGGATACGCAGTATTTT.

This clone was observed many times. For the CDR3, the DNA is TGTGCCAGCAGGTCGCAAACGGGACTCGGCTACGAGCAGTACTTC. Its protein is CASRSQTGLGYEQYF. The chain has TRBV6-5 and TRBJ2-7, with D possibly being TRBD2 (6 bases). Trimming removed 6 bases from V and 3 bases from J, with 18 bases in between. Per germline, CDR1 MNHEY and CDR2 SVGAGI. This CDR3 is 15 amino acids long.

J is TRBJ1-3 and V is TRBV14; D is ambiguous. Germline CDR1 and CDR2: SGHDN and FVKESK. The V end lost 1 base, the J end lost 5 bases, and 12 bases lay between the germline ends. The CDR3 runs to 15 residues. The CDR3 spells CASSQGWASRNTIYF. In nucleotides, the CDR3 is TGTGCCAGCAGCCAAGGGTGGGCCTCGAGAAACACCATATATTTT.

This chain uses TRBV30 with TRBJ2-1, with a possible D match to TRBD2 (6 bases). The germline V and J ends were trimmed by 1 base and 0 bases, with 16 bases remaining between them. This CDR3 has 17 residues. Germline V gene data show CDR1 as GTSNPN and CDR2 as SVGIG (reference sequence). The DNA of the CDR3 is TGTGCCTGGAGTGGCGGTAGTAGCGGTAGCTCCTACAATGAGCAGTTCTTC. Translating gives CAWSGGSSGSSYNEQFF.

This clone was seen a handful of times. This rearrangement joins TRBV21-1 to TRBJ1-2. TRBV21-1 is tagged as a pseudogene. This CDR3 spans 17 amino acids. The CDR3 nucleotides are TGTGCCAGCAGCCTGATGCGGGCGGCACAAAAAGAGGGCGGCTACACCTTC. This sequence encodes CASSLMRAAQKEGGYTF.

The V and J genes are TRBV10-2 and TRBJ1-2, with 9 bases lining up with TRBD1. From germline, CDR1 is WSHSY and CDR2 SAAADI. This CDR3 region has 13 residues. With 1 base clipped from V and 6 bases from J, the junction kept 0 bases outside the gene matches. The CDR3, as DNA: TGCGCCAGCAGTGAGTGGACAGGGGATGGCTACACCTTC. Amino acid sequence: CASSEWTGDGYTF.

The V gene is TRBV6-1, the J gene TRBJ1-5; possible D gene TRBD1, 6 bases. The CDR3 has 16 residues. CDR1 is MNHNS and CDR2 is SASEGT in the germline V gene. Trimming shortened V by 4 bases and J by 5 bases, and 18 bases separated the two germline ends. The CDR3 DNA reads TGTGCCAGCAGTGCGCTAGGGGCAGGGGCCCATCAGCCCCAGCATTTT. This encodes CASSALGAGAHQPQHF.

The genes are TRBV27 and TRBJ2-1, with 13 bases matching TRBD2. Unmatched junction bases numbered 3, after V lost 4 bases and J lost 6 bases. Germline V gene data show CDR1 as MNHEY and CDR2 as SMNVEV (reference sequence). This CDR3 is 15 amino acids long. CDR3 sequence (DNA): TGTGCCAGCAGTTCCGGGACTAGCGGGATCAATGAGCAGTTCTTC. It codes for CASSSGTSGINEQFF.

The DNA of the CDR3 is TGTGCCAGCAGTTCCCCCTCCGGGACAGGGGGCACTGAAGCTTTCTTT. Translation gives CASSSPSGTGGTEAFF. The chain links TRBV28 to TRBJ1-1, with 11 positions matching TRBD1. The ends lost 4 bases at V and 4 bases at J; junction bases unmatched: 8. CDR3 length: 16 amino acids. In germline, CDR1 is MDHEN, CDR2 SYDVKM.

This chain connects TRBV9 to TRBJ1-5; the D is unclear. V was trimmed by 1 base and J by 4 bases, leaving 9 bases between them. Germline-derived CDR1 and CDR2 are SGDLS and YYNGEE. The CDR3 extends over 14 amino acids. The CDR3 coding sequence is TGTGCCAGCAGCGTAACGGGTGGGAATCAGCCCCAGCATTTT. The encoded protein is CASSVTGGNQPQHF.

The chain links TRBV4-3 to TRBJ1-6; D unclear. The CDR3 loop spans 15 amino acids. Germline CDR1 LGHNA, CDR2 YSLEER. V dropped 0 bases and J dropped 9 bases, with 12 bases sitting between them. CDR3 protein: CASSQDRGRSSPLHF. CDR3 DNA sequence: TGCGCCAGCAGCCAAGATCGCGGTCGGAGTTCACCCCTCCACTTT.

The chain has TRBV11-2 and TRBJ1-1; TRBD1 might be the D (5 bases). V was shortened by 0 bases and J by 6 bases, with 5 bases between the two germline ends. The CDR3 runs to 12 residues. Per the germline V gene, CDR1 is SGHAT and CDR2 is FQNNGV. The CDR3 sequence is CASSLETAEAFF. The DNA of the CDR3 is TGTGCCAGCAGCTTAGAGACAGCTGAAGCTTTCTTT.

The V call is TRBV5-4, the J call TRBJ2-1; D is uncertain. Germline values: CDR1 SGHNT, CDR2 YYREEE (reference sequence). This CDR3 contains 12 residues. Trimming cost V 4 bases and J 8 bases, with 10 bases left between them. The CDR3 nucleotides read TGTGCCAGCAGCCGAGGAGTCCATGAGCAGTTCTTC. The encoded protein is CASSRGVHEQFF.

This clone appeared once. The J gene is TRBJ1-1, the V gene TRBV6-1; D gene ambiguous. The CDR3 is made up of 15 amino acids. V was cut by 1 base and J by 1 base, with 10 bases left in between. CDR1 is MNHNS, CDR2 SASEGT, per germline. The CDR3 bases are TGTGCCAGCAGTGAAGGGATCCCGGGGAACACTGAAGCTTTCTTT. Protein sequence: CASSEGIPGNTEAFF.

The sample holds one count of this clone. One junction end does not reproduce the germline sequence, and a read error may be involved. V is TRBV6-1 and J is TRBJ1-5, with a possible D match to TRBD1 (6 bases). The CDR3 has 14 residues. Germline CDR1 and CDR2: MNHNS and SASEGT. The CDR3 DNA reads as TGTGCCAGCAGTGAAAAGGGGGTAGATCAACCCCAGCATTTT. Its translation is CASSEKGVDQPQHF.

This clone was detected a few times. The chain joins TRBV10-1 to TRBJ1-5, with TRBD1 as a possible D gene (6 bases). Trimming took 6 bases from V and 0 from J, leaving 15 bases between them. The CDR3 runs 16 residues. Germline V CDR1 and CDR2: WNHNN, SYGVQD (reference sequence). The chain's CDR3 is CASSTKQGNSNQPQHF. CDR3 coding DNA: TGCGCCAGCAGCACCAAACAGGGAAATAGCAATCAGCCCCAGCATTTT.

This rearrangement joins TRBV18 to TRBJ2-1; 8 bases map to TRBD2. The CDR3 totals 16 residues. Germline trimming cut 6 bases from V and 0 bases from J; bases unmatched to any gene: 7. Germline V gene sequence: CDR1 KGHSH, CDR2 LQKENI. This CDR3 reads CASSLLAATSYNEQFF. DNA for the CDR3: TGTGCCAGCTCTCTACTAGCGGCCACCTCCTACAATGAGCAGTTCTTC.

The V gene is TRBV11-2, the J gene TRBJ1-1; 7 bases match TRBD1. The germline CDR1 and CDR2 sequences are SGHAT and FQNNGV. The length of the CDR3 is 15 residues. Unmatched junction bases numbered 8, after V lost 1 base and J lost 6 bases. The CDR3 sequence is CASSLVQGSFSEAFF. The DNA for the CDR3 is TGTGCCAGCAGCTTAGTACAGGGGAGCTTCTCTGAAGCTTTCTTT.